The T cell receptor (beta chain) described here comes from a study of shared clonotypes between healthy human individuals. Overall study: Aged between 18 and 49, the donors were a couple of women and three men.

Memory CD4+ cells were the fraction left after CD45RA+ naive selection. There are a few counts of this clone. Genomic DNA of each subset was evenly split across several immunoSEQ plates. The data were produced by immunoSEQ multiplex PCR, yet TCRdb's version contains in-frame clones alone and is incomplete. The repertoire holds about 980,000 clones, with around three quarters as singletons. The clonotype originates from a man aged 18 to 35 in good health. The sample taken for sequencing was memory CD4+ T cells sorted from blood. Described subset: CD45RA-negative fraction.

The CDR3 coding sequence is TGCGCCAGCACCCCTAGCGGGAACCAAGAGACCCAGTACTTC. Its translation: CASTPSGNQETQYF. V usage is TRBV5-1 and J usage is TRBJ2-5; 9 bases agree with TRBD2. Germline values: CDR1 SGHRS, CDR2 YFSETQ. The CDR3 is 14 amino acids. The ends lost 6 bases at V and 0 bases at J; junction bases unmatched: 3.